The present TCR beta chain was sequenced within a study of T cell changes during pregnancy in multiple sclerosis. Produced via immunoSEQ multiplex PCR; TCRdb's table is partial and in-frame only. The table includes roughly 33,000 clones, roughly nine tenths detected once. The material sequenced was CD4+ T cells from peripheral blood mononuclear cells, taken in the third trimester of pregnancy. The receptor's source is a female donor in good health, enrolled as a control in a pregnancy study.

The CDR3 DNA reads as TGTGCCAGCAGCCCCGGGGTGGTTGGCTACACCTTC. This translates into CASSPGVVGYTF. The chain combines TRBV7-8 with TRBJ1-2, with D uncertain. V was cut by 5 bases and J by 7 bases, with 11 bases left in between. Germline loops: CDR1 SGHVS, CDR2 FQNEAQ. The CDR3 is 12 residues long.